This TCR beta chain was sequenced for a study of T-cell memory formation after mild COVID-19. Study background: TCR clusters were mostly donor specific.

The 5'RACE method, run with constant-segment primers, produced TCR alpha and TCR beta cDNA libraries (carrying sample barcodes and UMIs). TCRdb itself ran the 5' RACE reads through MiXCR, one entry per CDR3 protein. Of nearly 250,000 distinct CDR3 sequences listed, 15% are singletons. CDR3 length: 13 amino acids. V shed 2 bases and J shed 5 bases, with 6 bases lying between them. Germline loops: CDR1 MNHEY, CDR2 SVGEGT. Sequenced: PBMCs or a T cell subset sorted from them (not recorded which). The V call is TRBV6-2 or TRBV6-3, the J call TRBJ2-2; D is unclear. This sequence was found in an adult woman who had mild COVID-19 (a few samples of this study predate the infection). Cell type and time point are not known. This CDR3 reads CASSYVGTGELFF. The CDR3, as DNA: TGTGCCAGCAGTTACGTAGGGACCGGGGAGCTGTTTTTT.